Here is one T cell receptor (beta chain) with its context. The sample belongs to a study of blood T cell repertoires in COVID-19. Living in 24 US areas, the participants were between 18 and 89 years of age. Germline CDR1 DFQATT, CDR2 SNEGSKA (reference sequence). The CDR3 has 15 amino acids. V lost 3 bases, J lost 7 bases, and 11 bases stayed unmatched. Assay: immunoSEQ multiplex PCR; the TCRdb copy retains only in-frame clones and omits some. The sample gives approximately 260,000 clones, approximately 86% of which show up once; less than 4% is in the top ten. The sequenced sample was PBMCs or T cells enriched from blood (not recorded which). This chain uses TRBV20-1 with TRBJ2-1; 8 nucleotides line up with TRBD2. The TCR comes from a woman in her 40s with acute COVID-19. CDR3 bases: TGCAGTGCTAGTTTCCCCAGCGGGAGCCCTAATGAGCAGTTCTTC. Amino acids: CSASFPSGSPNEQFF.